The clone carrying this TCR beta chain was picked up one time. Methods used by the authors: Reference gene primer amplification yielded estimated nucleated cell counts. Only in-frame clones appear in the TCRdb table, and some are missing; sequencing was by immunoSEQ multiplex PCR. V and J calls and clone size follow that table, whereas D and trimming were derived from the DNA. The sample carries around 130,000 clones, approximately 84% recorded once. The data originate from a study of blood T cell repertoires in COVID-19. The V end was cut by 4 bases, the J end by 3 bases, with 9 bases between. Germline CDR1 reads LGHNT; CDR2 reads FRNRAP. The CDR3 consists of 13 residues.

The receptor's source is a woman aged 30 to 39 who had recovered from COVID-19. This chain joins TRBV12-5 and TRBJ1-1, with D perhaps TRBD1 (6 bases). The sequencing input was peripheral blood. CDR3 protein: CASGYRVDTEAFF. DNA of the CDR3: TGTGCTAGTGGTTACAGGGTGGACACTGAAGCTTTCTTT.